Listed below are T cell receptor beta chains from one sample, sequenced in a study of T-cell reconstitution after alpha-beta-depleted transplantation in children. Using its own MiXCR run on the PCR reads, TCRdb lists one record per CDR3 protein. The table records about 610,000 distinct CDR3 sequences, over 9.5% of them present only once. The sequences come from PBMCs from the stem cell graft donor, collected from the stem cell graft. Receptors originate from a human donor who donated a stem cell graft to a child with acute myeloid leukemia. CDR3s leave out the opening cysteine and the closing phenylalanine or tryptophan.

>TRBJ2-3|TRBV21-1|14
ASSKAGTAYTDTQY
>TRBJ1-1|TRBV27|11
ASSPLGGPEAF
>TRBJ2-7|TRBV20-1|12
SARAASGTYEQY
>TRBJ2-5|TRBV9|12
ASSVEGLAETQY
>TRBJ2-3|TRBV11-2|16
ASSLDWGQTKGTDTQY
>TRBJ2-6|TRBV6-2/TRBV6-3|18
ASIPRMAGGGFAGANVLT
>TRBJ1-2|TRBV6-5|14
ASSSSRVEYNYGYT
>TRBJ1-1|TRBV6-2/TRBV6-3|11
ASSYLGGSEAF
>TRBJ1-3|TRBV12-3/TRBV12-4|14
ASSLDRELSGNTIY
>TRBJ2-5|TRBV9|12
ASSSGLTQETQY
>TRBJ2-2|TRBV7-6|15
ASSFRTSGRRTGELF
>TRBJ2-1|TRBV6-5|14
ASSYSGGGVYNEQF
>TRBJ1-2|TRBV4-3|13
ASSQDRRGPYGYT
>TRBJ2-7|TRBV20-1|12
SAEKGLAGPEQY
>TRBJ2-7|TRBV12-3/TRBV12-4|13
ASSFGGLAGHEQY
>TRBJ2-1|TRBV6-2/TRBV6-3|13
ASSSGTSGNNEQF
>TRBJ2-5|TRBV12-3/TRBV12-4|13
ASSPNLAGEETQY
>TRBJ2-1|TRBV10-3|12
AISEMTSSNEQF
>TRBJ2-7|TRBV4-2|15
ASSQKVGAGSVHEQY
>TRBJ2-2|TRBV7-2|13
ASSLRLAAGGELF
>TRBJ2-1|TRBV5-1|13
ASSPGTLLYNEQF
>TRBJ2-5|TRBV20-1|10
SALGGMETQY
>TRBJ2-1|TRBV7-9|11
ASSLEGANEQF
>TRBJ2-7|TRBV5-1|13
ASSLGLARAYEQY
>TRBJ2-7|TRBV12-3/TRBV12-4|12
ASSLAGDSNPQY
>TRBJ2-7|TRBV29-1|12
SVATGTPNYEQY
>TRBJ1-4|TRBV11-1|16
ASRLGPTGGHSSEKLF